The clone carrying this TCR beta chain was found once. Sequenced by immunoSEQ multiplex PCR; TCRdb stores in-frame clones only, minus some. The repertoire has about 22,000 clones, less than 90% of them found once; the top ten carry 20% to 30%. The data were obtained in a study of OX40 agonist ivuxolimab in advanced cancers. V dropped 3 bases and J dropped 0 bases, with 8 bases sitting between them. The germline V gene has CDR1 KGHSH and CDR2 LQKENI. This CDR3 contains 14 residues. This clonotype originated in an adult with an advanced solid tumor such as melanoma, head and neck, liver or kidney cancer. The chain carries TRBV18 and TRBJ1-1; D is ambiguous. Sequencing was performed on CD4+ or CD8+ T cells sorted from blood, taken in a trial of the OX40 agonist ivuxolimab. The CDR3 DNA sequence: TGTGCCAGCTCACCCGACCTATTGAACACTGAAGCTTTCTTT. Protein sequence: CASSPDLLNTEAFF.